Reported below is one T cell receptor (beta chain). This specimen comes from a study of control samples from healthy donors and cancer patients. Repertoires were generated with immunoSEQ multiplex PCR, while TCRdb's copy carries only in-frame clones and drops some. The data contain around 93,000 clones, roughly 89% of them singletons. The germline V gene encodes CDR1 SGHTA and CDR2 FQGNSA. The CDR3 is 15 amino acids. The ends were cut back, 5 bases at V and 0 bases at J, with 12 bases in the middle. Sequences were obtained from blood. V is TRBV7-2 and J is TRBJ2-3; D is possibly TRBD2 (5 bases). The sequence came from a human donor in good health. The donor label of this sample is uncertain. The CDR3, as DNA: TGTGCCAGCAGCCCCGGACGCGGGAGCACAGATACGCAGTATTTT. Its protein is CASSPGRGSTDTQYF.